A single sample gave rise to the 9 T cell receptor beta chains below, sequenced in a study of T cells after yellow fever vaccination. TCRdb called the 5' RACE reads again in MiXCR, with one record for every CDR3 protein. The sample has about 310,000 distinct CDR3 sequences; roughly 3.5% are singletons. The specimen was PBMCs, collected on the day of the yellow fever booster vaccination. All receptors come from a man between 18 and 29 years old who received the YFV17D yellow fever vaccine.

The chain is built from TRBV29-1 and TRBJ2-3, with a weak D call TRBD1 (6 bases). The germline V and J ends were trimmed by 7 bases and 7 bases, with 12 bases remaining between them. CDR1 is SQVTM, CDR2 ANQGSEA, per germline. This CDR3 comprises 11 residues. The CDR3 coding sequence is TGCAGCGGGACAGCGAGCAATACGCAGTATTTT. Translating gives CSGTASNTQYF.

This clonotype showed up many times. V usage is TRBV4-2 and J usage is TRBJ2-6, with D unresolved. Deletions cut 0 bases from V and 3 bases from J, with 3 bases between. The germline gives CDR1 LGHNA, CDR2 YNFKEQ. The CDR3 covers 14 residues. The CDR3 region has the DNA TGTGCCAGCAGCCAAGAGAATGGGGCCAACGTCCTGACTTTC. Encoded protein: CASSQENGANVLTF.

V is TRBV6-5 and J is TRBJ1-5, with TRBD1 matching over 7 bases. The CDR3 is made up of 14 amino acids. Trimming removed 6 bases from V and 4 bases from J; junction bases left unmatched: 6. Germline CDR1 MNHEY, CDR2 SVGAGI. CDR3: CASRAGQPNQPQHF. CDR3 DNA sequence: TGTGCCAGCAGGGCGGGACAGCCTAATCAGCCCCAGCATTTT.

The sample holds many counts of this clonotype. V is TRBV20-1 and J is TRBJ1-6, with D unresolved. V was pared by 6 bases and J by 9 bases, with 15 bases between. The germline V gene has CDR1 DFQATT and CDR2 SNEGSKA (reference sequence). The CDR3 covers 13 residues. The CDR3 here is CSAIRLSSSPLHF. CDR3 in DNA: TGCAGTGCCATTCGTCTAAGCAGTTCACCCCTCCACTTT.

This clonotype was picked up many times. V gene TRBV7-9 combines with J gene TRBJ2-3; tentatively, D is TRBD1 (6 bases). The V gene lost 6 bases and the J gene lost 6 bases, with 19 bases spanning the gap. Germline CDR1 reads SEHNR; CDR2 reads FQNEAQ (reference sequence). The CDR3 covers 15 residues. CDR3 region: CASRSPSGVMDTQYF. Here the CDR3 DNA reads TGTGCCAGCAGGTCCCCCTCAGGGGTCATGGATACGCAGTATTTT.

This clonotype has only a few counts. The chain joins TRBV5-4 to TRBJ2-7; tentatively, D is TRBD2 (5 bases). CDR3 size: 15 residues. V was shortened by 4 bases and J by 1 base, with 15 bases between the two germline ends. Germline CDR1 reads SGHNT; CDR2 reads YYREEE (reference sequence). The CDR3 DNA is TGTGCCAGCAGCCCCCGTGGAGGCACTTCCTACGAGCAGTACTTC. Translation gives CASSPRGGTSYEQYF.

This clonotype was observed a handful of times. The rearrangement links TRBV5-1 to TRBJ2-1; D perhaps matches TRBD1 (6 bases). Trimming removed 0 bases at V and 2 bases at J, with 12 bases between. Germline-derived CDR1 and CDR2 are SGHRS and YFSETQ. The CDR3 contains 16 residues. The CDR3 coding sequence is TGCGCCAGCAGCTTGGGGGACACCAGTACCTACAATGAGCAGTTCTTC. It encodes CASSLGDTSTYNEQFF.

There are a few counts of this clonotype. The V call is TRBV24-1, the J call TRBJ1-2; D is perhaps TRBD1 (5 bases). CDR1 is KGHDR, CDR2 SFDVKD, per germline. The CDR3 has 14 residues. Trimming shortened V by 4 bases and J by 2 bases, and 10 bases separated the two germline ends. The CDR3 DNA follows: TGTGCCACCAGTGACCCAGGACAAAACTATGGCTACACCTTC. Protein product: CATSDPGQNYGYTF.

In its sample, this clonotype was seen many times. The chain is built from TRBV7-6 and TRBJ1-4; D is possibly TRBD1 (6 bases). Trimming stripped 4 bases from V and 8 bases from J, with 17 bases between. CDR1 and CDR2 from the germline V gene are SGHVS and FNYEAQ. CDR3 length: 15 amino acids. CDR3 sequence: CASSSNRVGDEKLFF. The CDR3 DNA sequence: TGTGCCAGCAGCTCCAACAGGGTAGGGGACGAAAAACTGTTTTTT.